Sequencing of this T cell receptor (beta chain) was carried out in a study of shared clonotypes between healthy human individuals. Findings and caveats of the study: Estimated richness values were generally larger in naive subsets than in memory subsets.

The V end lost 2 bases, the J end lost 9 bases, and 9 bases lay between the germline ends. From germline, CDR1 is SGHDT and CDR2 YYEEEE. This CDR3 spans 12 amino acids. Sorted-subset replicate PCR reactions contained roughly 190 ng DNA, corresponding to some 28,000 T cell genomes. In the authors' workflow: As immunoSEQ supplied junction-only sequences (without quality scores), filtering differed. The protocol was immunoSEQ multiplex PCR, while the TCRdb copy is restricted to in-frame clones and leaves out a portion. From that table come the V and J calls and clone size; the DNA was used to work out D and trimming. Seen here are millions of clones, approximately 94% observed once, and the top ten hold 1% to 1.3%. Cells designated naive CD8 were CD45RO-negative and were positively selected for CCR7, with terminally differentiated effector memory CD45RA+ cells excluded. To note about this clone: Antigen specificity is unknown.

The receptor was derived from a man between 18 and 35 years old in good health. Source material: naive CD8+ T cells sorted from blood. The gene calls are TRBV5-6 and TRBJ2-1; tentative D call: TRBD2 (5 bases). The CDR3, as DNA: TGTGCCAGCAGCTTCTCTAGCAGTGAGCAGTTCTTC. It is translated as CASSFSSSEQFF.